These 21 T cell receptor beta chains originate from one sample sequenced in a study of T cell repertoires in cytomegalovirus infection. No antigen has been assigned to these receptors. One entry per CDR3 protein, called by TCRdb with MiXCR from the reads. This table holds just under 500,000 distinct CDR3 sequences, roughly a third found once. Material: cultured PBMCs, obtained from culture after CMV antigen stimulation. These TCRs come from a human donor in good health (CMV status not recorded). Some clones in this sample may be carry-over from other donors' samples.

The genes are TRBV12-3 or TRBV12-4 and TRBJ2-3, with 12 nucleotides matching TRBD2. V was pared by 7 bases and J by 5 bases, with 7 bases of the junction left unmatched. CDR3 length: 15 amino acids. The CDR3 bases are TGTGCCAGCACCACCCCGGGACTAGCGGGAGATACGCAGTATTTT. Translated: CASTTPGLAGDTQYF.

V and J are TRBV6-2 or TRBV6-3 and TRBJ2-1; D remains ambiguous. The CDR3 length is 14 residues. V lost 5 bases and J lost 9, with 17 bases in between. CDR1 and CDR2 (germline): MNHEY, SVGEGT. The CDR3 DNA is TGTGCCAGCAGTAATGGGCCACCACCCGCTGAGCAGTTCTTC. It yields the protein CASSNGPPPAEQFF.

In its sample, this clonotype was seen a few times. The gene calls are TRBV6-2 or TRBV6-3 and TRBJ2-1; 10 nucleotides line up with TRBD1. The CDR3 has 15 residues. Germline V gene data show CDR1 as MNHEY and CDR2 as SVGEGT. The trim removed 6 bases at V and 2 bases at J, leaving 4 bases unmatched. CDR3 sequence reads: CASRPGTGAYNEQFF. CDR3 DNA: TGTGCCAGCAGACCCGGGACAGGGGCCTACAATGAGCAGTTCTTC.

Only a few counts were recorded for this clonotype. J is TRBJ2-7 and V is TRBV5-4; tentatively, D is TRBD2 (6 bases). V was trimmed by 0 bases and J by 4 bases, leaving 17 bases between them. The CDR3 extends over 16 amino acids. Germline CDR1 reads SGHNT; CDR2 reads YYREEE (reference sequence). The CDR3 loop reads CASSLDEGRIRYEQYV. CDR3 coding DNA: TGTGCCAGCAGCTTGGATGAGGGGAGGATTAGGTACGAGCAGTACGTC.

This sequence joins TRBV5-1 and TRBJ1-3; D is unresolved. The CDR3 has 17 amino acids. Germline V lookup: CDR1 SGHRS, CDR2 YFSETQ. V was clipped by 1 base and J by 2 bases, with 16 bases between them. CDR3 in DNA: TGCGCCAGCAGCTTGTTACGGGAGGCTGAGGCTGGAAACACCATATATTTT. It translates to CASSLLREAEAGNTIYF. The full variable domain, rest sourced from reference TRBV5-1 and TRBJ1-3, is KAGVTQTPRYLIKTRGQQVTLSCSPISGHRSVSWYQQTPGQGLQFLFEYFSETQRNKGNFPGRFSGRQFSNSRSEMNVSTLELGDSALYLCASSLLREAEAGNTIYFGEGSWLTVV.

The chain recombines TRBV28 with TRBJ2-7; D gene unclear. This CDR3 is 13 amino acids long. Deletions cut 4 bases from V and 7 bases from J, with 14 bases between. Germline V gene lookup returns CDR1 MDHEN and CDR2 SYDVKM. The CDR3 sequence is CASSSADLWEQYF. Here the CDR3 DNA reads TGTGCCAGCAGTTCAGCTGACCTCTGGGAGCAGTACTTC.

This clonotype has just a few counts. V is TRBV15 and J is TRBJ2-1; the match to TRBD2 covers 8 bases. CDR3 length: 17 amino acids. V gave up 0 bases and J gave up 7 bases; unmatched junction bases: 11. Germline CDR1 reads LNHNV; CDR2 reads YYDKDF (reference sequence). The CDR3 sequence is CATSRDLRLAGGNEQFF. The CDR3 region has the DNA TGTGCCACCAGCAGAGATTTAAGGCTAGCGGGTGGTAATGAGCAGTTCTTC.

This clonotype has only a few counts. The chain joins TRBV11-3 to TRBJ1-2; D unresolved. This CDR3 comprises 13 residues. The V end was cut by 3 bases, the J end by 1 base, with 6 bases between. Germline V CDR1 and CDR2: SGHNT, YENEEA. The CDR3: CASSFSDNYGYTF. The CDR3, as DNA: TGTGCCAGCAGCTTTTCCGATAACTATGGCTACACCTTC.

This clonotype was seen repeatedly, ten times or more. V is TRBV5-4 and J is TRBJ2-7; D remains unclear. With 4 bases removed from V and 7 bases from J, the gap between germline ends came to 15 bases. The germline gives CDR1 SGHNT, CDR2 YYREEE (reference sequence). The CDR3 runs 13 residues. CDR3 in DNA: TGTGCCAGCAGCCCGGGCCCCTTCGGGGAGCAGTACGTC. Its translation: CASSPGPFGEQYV.

The chain links TRBV7-8 to TRBJ1-3, with D possibly TRBD1 on 5 matching bases. Trimming left V 5 bases short and J 4 bases short, with 12 bases between. Germline V gene lookup returns CDR1 SGHVS and CDR2 FQNEAQ. The CDR3 consists of 14 residues. The CDR3 DNA is TGTGCCAGCAGCCCCGGGACTAACGGAAACACCATATATTTT. Translated: CASSPGTNGNTIYF.

This clonotype was observed at least ten times. The chain is built from TRBV4-1 and TRBJ2-7; 11 bases line up with TRBD1. After removal of 1 base from V and 2 bases from J, the junction contained 1 base not matched to a gene. This CDR3 has 15 amino acids. The V gene's germline CDR1 is MGHRA and CDR2 YSYEKL. CDR3 residues: CASSQGTGGPYEQYF. CDR3 in DNA: TGCGCCAGCAGCCAAGGGACAGGGGGCCCCTACGAGCAGTACTTC.

In this sample, this clonotype turned up many times. V and J are TRBV7-2 and TRBJ1-2; D remains ambiguous. This CDR3 spans 16 amino acids. Germline V gene sequence: CDR1 SGHTA, CDR2 FQGNSA. The V end was cut by 1 base, the J end by 4 bases, with 16 bases between. The CDR3 nucleotides are TGTGCCAGCAGCTTAGTAGAGTCGGACTCACTCTATGGCTACACCTTC. It yields the protein CASSLVESDSLYGYTF.

This clonotype was picked up a small number of times. The V and J genes are TRBV19 and TRBJ1-1, with D maybe TRBD1 (6 bases). CDR1 is LNHDA, CDR2 SQIVND, per germline (reference sequence). Trimming removed 4 bases from V and 6 bases from J, with 12 bases in between. CDR3 length equals 13 residues. This chain's CDR3 is CASSRQEGAEAFF. The CDR3 DNA reads TGTGCCAGTAGTAGACAGGAAGGCGCTGAAGCTTTCTTT. The full variable domain, its missing parts supplied by reference TRBV19 and TRBJ1-1, is DGGITQSPKYLFRKEGQNVTLSCEQNLNHDAMYWYRQDPGQGLRLIYYSQIVNDFQKGDIAEGYSVSREKKESFPLTVTSAQKNPTAFYLCASSRQEGAEAFFGQGTRLTVV.

This clonotype occurred a few times. The chain is built from TRBV12-3 or TRBV12-4 and TRBJ2-3, with 7 bases fitting TRBD1. With V trimmed by 2 bases and J by 0 bases, 20 bases remained unmatched. This CDR3 spans 21 amino acids. CDR3 residues: CASSLMSVVWTGGTSTDTQYF. The CDR3, as DNA: TGTGCCAGCAGTTTAATGTCAGTTGTGTGGACAGGAGGCACTAGCACAGATACGCAGTATTTT.

This clonotype was detected a few times. V gene TRBV7-2 combines with J gene TRBJ2-1; the D is unclear. From germline, CDR1 is SGHTA and CDR2 FQGNSA. The CDR3 consists of 15 residues. Trimming stripped 7 bases from V and 0 bases from J, with 13 bases between. CDR3: CASTATVGSYNEQFF. CDR3 coding DNA: TGTGCCAGCACCGCGACTGTCGGCTCCTACAATGAGCAGTTCTTC.

This clonotype occurred many times. J is TRBJ2-7 and V is TRBV7-8, with D perhaps matching TRBD2 (6 bases). The CDR3 covers 15 residues. Trimming cost V 2 bases and J 3 bases, with 14 bases left between them. Per germline, CDR1 SGHVS and CDR2 FQNEAQ. In nucleotides, the CDR3 is TGTGCCAGCAGCTTACTTGCGGGAATGGGCTACGAGCAGTACGTC. Translated, it gives CASSLLAGMGYEQYV.

V gene TRBV12-3 or TRBV12-4 combines with J gene TRBJ2-3; D remains unclear. The CDR3 extends over 12 amino acids. With 4 bases removed from V and 6 bases from J, the gap between germline ends came to 8 bases. CDR3 DNA: TGTGCCAGCAGTTCCCTTTATGATACGCAGTATTTT. This codes for CASSSLYDTQYF.

This clonotype has a handful of counts. The genes are TRBV7-2 and TRBJ2-1, with D tentatively TRBD2 (6 bases). Per the germline V gene, CDR1 is SGHTA and CDR2 is FQGNSA. The CDR3 contains 15 residues. The V end was cut by 1 base, the J end by 5 bases, with 12 bases between. This chain's CDR3 is CASSLGRTTHNEQFF. The CDR3 DNA follows: TGTGCCAGCAGCTTAGGGAGGACTACCCACAATGAGCAGTTCTTC.

This clonotype came up once. This sequence joins TRBV11-1 and TRBJ1-2; D remains unclear. Germline V lookup: CDR1 SGHAT, CDR2 FQDESV (reference sequence). The length of the CDR3 is 11 residues. Trimming shortened V by 1 base and J by 13 bases, and 10 bases separated the two germline ends. As DNA, the CDR3 is TGTGCCAGCAGCTTAGGTCCAGAATCCACCTTC. It is translated as CASSLGPESTF.

In DNA, the CDR3 is TGTGCCAGCAGTTTTGGACAGGCCGAATACAATGAGCAGTTCTTC. It specifies CASSFGQAEYNEQFF. V usage is TRBV12-3 or TRBV12-4 and J usage is TRBJ2-1, with 7 bases identical to TRBD1. The length of the CDR3 is 15 residues. Unmatched junction bases numbered 6, after V lost 3 bases and J lost 4 bases.

V gene TRBV6-2 or TRBV6-3 combines with J gene TRBJ2-1; D unclear. CDR1 and CDR2 (germline): MNHEY, SVGEGT. The CDR3 runs 17 residues. Deletions cut 0 bases from V and 4 bases from J, with 16 bases between. The chain's CDR3 is CASSYSKRNAWYNEQFF. CDR3 nucleotide sequence: TGTGCCAGCAGTTACTCGAAACGGAACGCGTGGTACAATGAGCAGTTCTTC.